This T cell receptor beta chain is drawn from a study of T cell responses to AZD1222 COVID-19 vaccine. The repertoire was sequenced with immunoSEQ multiplex PCR; TCRdb's copy has only in-frame clones and lacks some. The sample yields 95,000 to 150,000 clones, 85% to 95% seen once. Germline-derived CDR1 and CDR2 are SGHRS and YFSETQ. Trimming pared 4 bases from V and 2 bases from J, leaving 10 bases between. The CDR3 length is 13 residues. This receptor was obtained from an adult who received the AZD1222 COVID-19 vaccine. V and J are TRBV5-1 and TRBJ2-7, with D possibly TRBD1 on 6 matching bases. Material: peripheral blood, obtained 28 days after the second AZD1222 dose. The CDR3 region is CASSTDSPYEQYF. The CDR3 bases are TGCGCCAGCAGCACGGACAGTCCCTACGAGCAGTACTTC.